What follows is one TCR beta chain and its context. What it binds is not known. Data came from immunoSEQ multiplex PCR; TCRdb stores just in-frame clones and leaves some out. The sample lists about 45,000 clones; roughly 90% were seen once. The junction had 9 bases not matched to a gene; V was cut back by 4 bases and J by 4 bases. Germline V lookup: CDR1 SGHDT, CDR2 YYEEEE. CDR3 size: 17 residues. This sample is part of a study of OX40 agonist ivuxolimab in advanced cancers. On the study more broadly: A mean age of around 60 years, range about 23 to 80, was recorded, and approximately 85% were male. Findings and limits, study-wide: No determination was made of the antigen specificity of the expanded peripheral T cells.

V and J are TRBV5-6 and TRBJ1-3; 12 bases match TRBD1. The starting material was CD4+ or CD8+ T cells sorted from blood, obtained in a trial of the OX40 agonist ivuxolimab. The sequence was obtained from an adult with an advanced solid tumor such as melanoma, head and neck, liver or kidney cancer. The CDR3 nucleotides read TGTGCCAGCAGCCACGTTTGGGACAGGGGGCAAGGAAACACCATATATTTT. Translated: CASSHVWDRGQGNTIYF.